The 12 T cell receptor beta chains reported below all come from one sample, sequenced in a study of cytomegalovirus exposure and HLA in healthy donors. Primers included in the PCR were 60 Vbeta and 13 Jbeta primers. Assay: immunoSEQ multiplex PCR; the TCRdb copy retains only in-frame clones and omits some. Recorded for this sample: under 200,000 clones. The sequenced sample consisted of PBMCs. These receptors all stem from a man aged 25-45 years in good health and CMV-seronegative.

The gene calls are TRBV4-3 and TRBJ2-1; TRBD1 is a possible D gene (7 bases). Germline V gene data show CDR1 as LGHNA and CDR2 as YSLEER. V shed 3 bases and J shed 5 bases, with 14 bases lying between them. The CDR3 has 15 amino acids. The CDR3 sequence is CASSQGGQPHNEQFF. CDR3 in DNA: TGCGCCAGCAGCCAGGGGGGACAGCCACACAATGAGCAGTTCTTC.

DNA for the CDR3: TGTGCCAGCTCACCGACAGGGGAGGATTCACCCCTCCACTTT. Translated, it gives CASSPTGEDSPLHF. The rearrangement joins TRBV18 to TRBJ1-6; 8 bases fit TRBD1. Per germline, CDR1 KGHSH and CDR2 LQKENI. The CDR3 covers 14 residues. Trimming cost V 3 bases and J 8 bases; bases outside gene matches: 3. The whole variable domain, filled in from reference TRBV18 and TRBJ1-6, reads NAGVMQNPRHLVRRRGQEARLRCSPMKGHSHVYWYRQLPEEGLKFMVYLQKENIIDESGMPKERFSAEFPKEGPSILRIQQVVRGDSAAYFCASSPTGEDSPLHFGNGTRLTVT.

This chain joins TRBV9 and TRBJ2-4; TRBD2 aligns across 7 bases. After removal of 4 bases from V and 0 bases from J, the junction contained 10 bases not matched to a gene. In germline, CDR1 is SGDLS, CDR2 YYNGEE. This CDR3 comprises 17 residues. This chain's CDR3 is CASSLPGRDLAKNIQYF. CDR3 in DNA: TGTGCCAGCAGCCTCCCAGGGAGGGATCTAGCCAAAAACATTCAGTACTTC.

The chain joins TRBV9 to TRBJ1-4, with 8 bases identical to TRBD1. CDR3 length: 17 residues. V lost 3 bases, J lost 0 bases, and 7 bases stayed unmatched. Germline V CDR1 and CDR2: SGDLS, YYNGEE. The CDR3 DNA is TGTGCCAGCAGCGGTAGCAGGGGGCCCGCAACTAATGAAAAACTGTTTTTT. Protein sequence: CASSGSRGPATNEKLFF.

V and J are TRBV9 and TRBJ2-1, with TRBD2 identical over 9 bases. The CDR3 is made up of 14 amino acids. The V gene end was trimmed by 2 bases and the J gene end by 8 bases; junction bases not matched to a gene: 5. The germline V gene encodes CDR1 SGDLS and CDR2 YYNGEE. CDR3 in amino acids: CASSVTSGSHEQFF. As DNA, the CDR3 is TGTGCCAGCAGCGTCACTAGCGGGTCCCATGAGCAGTTCTTC. The full variable domain, in which reference TRBV9 and TRBJ2-1 provide the parts outside the CDR3, is DSGVTQTPKHLITATGQRVTLRCSPRSGDLSVYWYQQSLDQGLQFLIQYYNGEERAKGNILERFSAQQFPDLHSELNLSSLELGDSALYFCASSVTSGSHEQFFGPGTRLTVL.

The V call is TRBV11-3, the J call TRBJ2-2, with TRBD1 matching over 7 bases. With 5 bases clipped from V and 3 bases from J, the junction kept 3 bases outside the gene matches. Germline V gene data show CDR1 as SGHNT and CDR2 as YENEEA. The CDR3 loop spans 14 amino acids. This CDR3 is CASSPGQHTGELFF. The CDR3 DNA sequence: TGTGCCAGCAGCCCGGGACAGCACACCGGGGAGCTGTTTTTT.

As for this clone: The junction shows a germline mismatch at one end, possibly a read error. The rearrangement joins TRBV7-8 to TRBJ1-2, with TRBD1 identical over 8 bases. CDR3 length equals 16 residues. The V gene's germline CDR1 is SGHVS and CDR2 FQNEAQ. The CDR3 here is CASTLLGTGANYGYTF. Here the CDR3 DNA reads TGTGCCAGCACCTTACTCGGGACAGGAGCTAACTATGGCTACACCTTC.

The chain joins TRBV5-1 to TRBJ1-4, with 7 bases that match TRBD1. The CDR3 covers 15 residues. Unmatched junction bases numbered 5, after V lost 2 bases and J lost 4 bases. CDR1 and CDR2 (germline): SGHRS, YFSETQ. The CDR3 protein is CASSFNQGVNEKLFF. The CDR3 DNA reads TGCGCCAGCAGCTTCAACCAGGGGGTTAATGAAAAACTGTTTTTT.

This chain uses TRBV5-1 with TRBJ1-4, with a weak D call TRBD1 (5 bases). Germline CDR1 is SGHRS and CDR2 is YFSETQ. This CDR3 has 14 residues. The germline V and J ends were trimmed by 5 bases and 4 bases, with 12 bases remaining between them. CDR3 bases: TGCGCCAGCAGTATCACGGGGGATAATGAAAAACTGTTTTTT. This sequence encodes CASSITGDNEKLFF.

The chain combines TRBV7-9 with TRBJ2-5; possibly TRBD1 for D (6 bases). The V gene's germline CDR1 is SEHNR and CDR2 FQNEAQ (reference sequence). This CDR3 region has 15 residues. V was cut by 1 base and J by 2 bases, with 11 bases left in between. This CDR3 is CASSLGNQGQETQYF. The CDR3 bases are TGTGCCAGCAGCTTAGGTAACCAGGGGCAAGAGACCCAGTACTTC.

This chain connects TRBV28 to TRBJ2-3, with 10 bases fitting TRBD2. CDR3 length: 15 residues. Trimming removed 4 bases from V and 4 bases from J; junction bases left unmatched: 5. CDR1 MDHEN and CDR2 SYDVKM come from the germline V gene. CDR3 coding DNA: TGTGCCAGCAGTTCTAGCGGGAGTATCCCAGATACGCAGTATTTT. It translates to CASSSSGSIPDTQYF. The full variable domain, rest sourced from reference TRBV28 and TRBJ2-3, is DVKVTQSSRYLVKRTGEKVFLECVQDMDHENMFWYRQDPGLGLRLIYFSYDVKMKEKGDIPEGYSVSREKKERFSLILESASTNQTSMYLCASSSSGSIPDTQYFGPGTRLTVL.

The chain couples TRBV5-1 to TRBJ1-5; a weak D match, TRBD1 (5 bases). This CDR3 comprises 15 residues. Trimming shortened V by 1 base and J by 4 bases, and 12 bases separated the two germline ends. CDR1 is SGHRS and CDR2 is YFSETQ in the germline V gene. The CDR3 region is CASSLSGQGNQPQHF. CDR3 coding DNA: TGCGCCAGCAGCTTGTCTGGACAAGGAAATCAGCCCCAGCATTTT. Variable domain in full (rest from reference TRBV5-1 and TRBJ1-5): KAGVTQTPRYLIKTRGQQVTLSCSPISGHRSVSWYQQTPGQGLQFLFEYFSETQRNKGNFPGRFSGRQFSNSRSEMNVSTLELGDSALYLCASSLSGQGNQPQHFGDGTRLSIL.